What follows is one T cell receptor (beta chain) and its context. Germline V gene lookup returns CDR1 SGHRS and CDR2 YFSETQ. The CDR3 runs to 16 residues. The ends lost 4 bases at V and 5 bases at J; junction bases unmatched: 13. Amplification of the TCR beta CDR3 regions used RNA transcripts (as template). The workflow started with a first-round RT-PCR run with HTBI primers and then moved on to a second-round multiplex PCR. Each CDR3 protein gets one entry after TCRdb re-called the multiplex PCR reads with MiXCR. Of 650,000 to 900,000 distinct CDR3 sequences in the sample, 40% were seen once. The record originates from a study of Graves' ophthalmopathy and Graves' hyperthyroidism.

Sequenced input: peripheral blood. The genes are TRBV5-1 and TRBJ2-7; 9 nucleotides align to TRBD1. The receptor's source is an adult man with Graves' ophthalmopathy. This CDR3 reads CASSNRDRVPPDEQYF. CDR3 sequence (DNA): TGCGCCAGCAGCAACCGGGACAGGGTCCCTCCCGACGAGCAGTACTTC.